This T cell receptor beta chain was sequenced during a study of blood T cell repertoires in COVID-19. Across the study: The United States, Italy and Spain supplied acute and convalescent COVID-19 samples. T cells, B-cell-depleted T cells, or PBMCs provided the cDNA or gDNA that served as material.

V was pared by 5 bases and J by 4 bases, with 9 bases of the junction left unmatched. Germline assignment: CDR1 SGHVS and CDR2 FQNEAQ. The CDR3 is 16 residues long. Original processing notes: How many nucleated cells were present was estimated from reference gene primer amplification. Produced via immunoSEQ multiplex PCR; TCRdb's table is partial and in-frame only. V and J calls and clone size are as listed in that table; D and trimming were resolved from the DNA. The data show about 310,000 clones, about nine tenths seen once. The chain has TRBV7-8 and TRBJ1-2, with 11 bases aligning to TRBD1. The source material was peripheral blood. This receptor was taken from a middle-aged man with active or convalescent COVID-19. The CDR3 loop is CASSKDRGLVSYGYTF. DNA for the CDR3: TGTGCCAGCAGCAAGGACAGGGGGCTTGTTTCCTATGGCTACACCTTC.